This is a list of T cell receptor beta chains from one sample in a study of blood T cell repertoires in COVID-19. Profiling relied on immunoSEQ multiplex PCR, and the TCRdb table lists in-frame clones only, not all of them. Among tens of thousands of clones listed, about nine tenths were seen once. Sequenced: peripheral blood. The receptor source for this set is a man between 60 and 70 years old with acute or convalescent COVID-19. Both conserved end residues are part of each CDR3. D genes are given only for firm matches. Expanded clones get a size class; other rows say once, few or many, or leave the size out.

size: .
V: TRBV2
D: .
J: TRBJ1-4
CDR3: CASSDTPATNEKLFF
DNA: TGTGCCAGCTCCGACACTCCTGCAACTAATGAAAAACTGTTTTTT

size: few
V: TRBV3-1/TRBV3-2
D: TRBD2
J: TRBJ2-1
CDR3: CASSPPERGVREQFF
DNA: TGTGCCAGCAGCCCTCCGGAGCGGGGGGTCAGGGAGCAGTTCTTC

size: .
V: TRBV18
D: .
J: TRBJ1-1
CDR3: CASSPPVGTEAFF
DNA: TGTGCCAGCTCACCGCCAGTTGGCACTGAAGCTTTCTTT

size: .
V: TRBV5-1
D: TRBD1
J: TRBJ2-7
CDR3: CASSLGPRQGTPGYF
DNA: TGCGCCAGCAGCTTGGGACCAAGACAGGGAACCCCGGGGTACTTC

size: .
V: TRBV28
D: TRBD1
J: TRBJ1-4
CDR3: CASSSPTGGHEKLFF
DNA: TGTGCCAGCAGTTCCCCGACAGGGGGTCATGAAAAACTGTTTTTT

size: once
V: TRBV11-3
D: TRBD1
J: TRBJ2-1
CDR3: CASSRQGGSNEQFF
DNA: TGTGCCAGCAGCCGACAGGGTGGATCGAATGAGCAGTTCTTC

size: .
V: TRBV10-3
D: TRBD1
J: TRBJ1-6
CDR3: CATQGQKVSPLHF
DNA: TGTGCCACGCAGGGACAGAAGGTTTCACCCCTCCACTTT

size: .
V: TRBV19
D: .
J: TRBJ2-2
CDR3: CASSLGLATGELFF
DNA: TGTGCCAGTAGTTTAGGACTCGCCACCGGGGAGCTGTTTTTT

size: once
V: TRBV6-5
D: .
J: TRBJ1-2
CDR3: CASSYGGVDYGYTF
DNA: TGTGCCAGCAGTTATGGCGGGGTGGACTATGGCTACACCTTC

size: .
V: TRBV10-3
D: .
J: TRBJ2-3
CDR3: CAISDASSPQYF
DNA: TGTGCCATCAGTGACGCCTCGAGCCCCCAGTATTTT

size: .
V: TRBV29-1
D: TRBD1
J: TRBJ1-2
CDR3: CSVGTGIIGYTF
DNA: TGCAGCGTTGGGACAGGGATCATTGGCTACACCTTC

size: .
V: TRBV1
D: .
J: TRBJ2-2
CDR3: CTSSQATSLAGELFF
DNA: TGCACCAGCAGCCAAGCCACTTCTCTGGCCGGGGAGCTGTTTTTT

size: .
V: TRBV9
D: TRBD2
J: TRBJ2-3
CDR3: CASSVGTSGLADTQYF
DNA: TGTGCCAGCAGCGTAGGAACTAGCGGGCTCGCAGATACGCAGTATTTT

size: .
V: TRBV12-5
D: TRBD2
J: TRBJ2-7
CDR3: CASGRTGTGVLAGGSSYEQYF
DNA: TGTGCTAGTGGCCGAACCGGGACAGGGGTACTAGCGGGGGGAAGCTCCTACGAGCAGTACTTC

size: .
V: TRBV3-1/TRBV3-2
D: TRBD2
J: TRBJ2-3
CDR3: CASSQGAGRADTQYF
DNA: TGTGCCAGCAGCCAAGGGGCAGGGAGGGCAGATACGCAGTATTTT

size: .
V: TRBV3-1/TRBV3-2
D: .
J: TRBJ1-6
CDR3: CASSHPGNSPLHF
DNA: TGTGCCAGCAGCCACCCCGGGAATTCACCCCTCCACTTT

size: .
V: TRBV5-1
D: TRBD1
J: TRBJ2-2
CDR3: CASSYSTGESGELFF
DNA: TGCGCCAGCAGCTATTCGACAGGGGAATCCGGGGAGCTGTTTTTT

size: .
V: TRBV7-7
D: .
J: TRBJ2-3
CDR3: CASSLVQGRSSTDTQYF
DNA: TGTGCTAGCAGCTTAGTACAGGGTCGATCTAGCACAGATACGCAGTATTTT

size: .
V: TRBV3-1/TRBV3-2
D: .
J: TRBJ1-1
CDR3: CASSQFYSGTEAFF
DNA: TGTGCCAGCAGCCAATTTTACAGCGGGACTGAAGCTTTCTTT

size: .
V: TRBV6-6
D: .
J: TRBJ1-1
CDR3: CASTKGGNGDTEAFF
DNA: TGTGCCAGCACCAAGGGAGGGAATGGGGACACTGAAGCTTTCTTT

size: .
V: TRBV7-9
D: .
J: TRBJ1-6
CDR3: CASSFLNSPLHF
DNA: TGTGCCAGCAGCTTCCTTAATTCACCCCTCCACTTT

size: once
V: TRBV7-2
D: .
J: TRBJ1-2
CDR3: CASSLGGTDGYTF
DNA: TGTGCCAGCAGCTTAGGCGGGACCGATGGCTACACCTTC

size: .
V: TRBV7-9
D: TRBD1
J: TRBJ1-2
CDR3: CASTQTGGVYGYTF
DNA: TGTGCCAGCACCCAGACAGGGGGAGTCTATGGCTACACCTTC

size: .
V: TRBV11-3
D: .
J: TRBJ2-1
CDR3: CASSPLASSYNEQFF
DNA: TGTGCCAGCAGCCCTCTAGCGAGCTCCTACAATGAGCAGTTCTTC

size: .
V: TRBV7-9
D: .
J: TRBJ2-1
CDR3: CASSLLAEAGNEQFF
DNA: TGTGCCAGCAGCTTATTGGCCGAGGCTGGCAATGAGCAGTTCTTC

size: .
V: TRBV2
D: TRBD1
J: TRBJ2-3
CDR3: CASRGTGGTTDTQYF
DNA: TGTGCCAGCAGGGGGACAGGGGGAACGACAGATACGCAGTATTTT

size: .
V: TRBV3-1/TRBV3-2
D: .
J: TRBJ2-3
CDR3: CASSPGVADTQYF
DNA: TGTGCCAGCAGCCCCGGAGTCGCAGATACGCAGTATTTT

size: .
V: TRBV5-4
D: TRBD1
J: TRBJ1-6
CDR3: CASSPDRVGGSPLHF
DNA: TGTGCCAGCAGTCCCGACAGGGTCGGCGGTTCACCCCTCCACTTT